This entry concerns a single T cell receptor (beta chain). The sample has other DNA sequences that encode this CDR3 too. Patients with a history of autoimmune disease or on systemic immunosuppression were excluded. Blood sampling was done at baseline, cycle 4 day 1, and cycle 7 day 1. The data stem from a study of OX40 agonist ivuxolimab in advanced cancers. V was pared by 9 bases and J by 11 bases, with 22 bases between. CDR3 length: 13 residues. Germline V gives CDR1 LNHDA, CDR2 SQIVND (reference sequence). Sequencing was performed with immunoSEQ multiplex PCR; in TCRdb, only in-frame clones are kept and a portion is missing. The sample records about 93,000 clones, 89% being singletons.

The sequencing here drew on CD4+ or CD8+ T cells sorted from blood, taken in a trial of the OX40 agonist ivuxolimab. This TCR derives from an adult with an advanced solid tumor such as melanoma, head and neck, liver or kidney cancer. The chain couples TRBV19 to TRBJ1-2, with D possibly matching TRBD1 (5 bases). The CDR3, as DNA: TGTGCCAGCGGGGTGAGACAGCTACATTTGTACACCTTC. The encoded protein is CASGVRQLHLYTF.